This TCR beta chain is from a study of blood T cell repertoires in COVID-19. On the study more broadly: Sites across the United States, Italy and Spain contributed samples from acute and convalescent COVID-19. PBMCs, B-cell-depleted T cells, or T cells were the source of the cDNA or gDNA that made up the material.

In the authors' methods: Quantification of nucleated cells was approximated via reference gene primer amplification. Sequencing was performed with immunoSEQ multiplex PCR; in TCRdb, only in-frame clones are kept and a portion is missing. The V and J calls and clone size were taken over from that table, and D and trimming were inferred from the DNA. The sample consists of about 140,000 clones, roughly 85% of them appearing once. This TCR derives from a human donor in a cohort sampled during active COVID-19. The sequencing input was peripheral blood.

CDR3 in DNA: TGTGCCAGCAGGTCAGCTCTAGCGGGGGGCTACGAGCAGTACTTC. Its protein product is CASRSALAGGYEQYF. The V and J genes are TRBV6-5 and TRBJ2-7; 11 bases match TRBD2. This CDR3 is built from 15 residues. Per germline, CDR1 MNHEY and CDR2 SVGAGI. V gave up 6 bases and J gave up 3 bases; unmatched junction bases: 7.